These 19 T cell receptor beta chains share one sample of origin, sequenced in a study of T cells in Graves' hyperthyroidism and ophthalmopathy (dated by TCRdb to the late 2010s). The library was produced with multiplex PCR. The run used an Illumina HiSeq 2000. The TCR beta CDR3 regions were amplified from RNA transcripts. The first round of RT-PCR for the TCR CDR3 was performed with the HTBI primer set and the Qiagen OneStep RT-PCR kit. TCRdb applied fastp at Q25 and MiXCR to the public reads, then kept only in-frame beta chains. Entries that share a CDR3 protein sequence are merged under the most common genes and DNA. Within this sample are about 640,000 distinct CDR3 sequences, with 20% to 25% of them counted one time only. In total, the top ten clones hold around a third of the sample. Sequencing was done on a sample of blood. The receptor source for this set is a man aged 25-40 years with Graves' ophthalmopathy.

This clonotype was seen more than once but under ten times. This chain uses TRBV5-5 with TRBJ2-3; unclear D gene. Deletions cut 0 bases from V and 2 bases from J, with 7 bases between. Germline V gene data show CDR1 as SGHKS and CDR2 as YYEKEE (reference sequence). CDR3 length equals 14 residues. The CDR3 spells CASSLEQPTDTQYF. CDR3 DNA sequence: TGTGCCAGCAGCTTGGAGCAGCCCACAGATACGCAGTATTTT.

This clonotype was seen a few times. The chain couples TRBV20-1 to TRBJ1-5; TRBD1 aligns across 8 bases. The CDR3 runs 14 residues. Germline lookup yields CDR1 DFQATT and CDR2 SNEGSKA (reference sequence). V was clipped by 5 bases and J by 7 bases; unmatched bases: 10. The CDR3 loop reads CSALSGTGNQPQHF. CDR3 coding DNA: TGCAGTGCTCTGTCCGGGACAGGAAACCAGCCCCAGCATTTT.

The chain joins TRBV5-1 to TRBJ1-4, with D perhaps TRBD1 (5 bases). Germline CDR1 SGHRS, CDR2 YFSETQ. This CDR3 has 17 amino acids. The V end lost 3 bases, the J end lost 0 bases, and 15 bases lay between the germline ends. The CDR3 spells CASSSWGDRATNEKLFF. In nucleotides, the CDR3 is TGCGCCAGCAGCTCATGGGGGGACCGAGCAACTAATGAAAAACTGTTTTTT.

The rearrangement uses TRBV4-3 and TRBJ2-3; perhaps TRBD1 as D (5 bases). V dropped 0 bases and J dropped 5 bases, with 12 bases sitting between them. The germline CDR1 and CDR2 sequences are LGHNA and YSLEER. This CDR3 is built from 15 residues. CDR3 amino acids: CASSQEIGALDTQYF. The DNA of the CDR3 is TGCGCCAGCAGCCAAGAGATAGGGGCACTAGATACGCAGTATTTT.

The V gene is TRBV12-3 or TRBV12-4, the J gene TRBJ2-3; a possible D gene is TRBD1 (5 bases). V shed 0 bases and J shed 1 base, with 8 bases lying between them. The CDR3 spans 15 residues. CDR3 amino acids: CASSLAGHGTDTQYF. The CDR3 bases are TGTGCCAGCAGTTTAGCGGGGCACGGCACAGATACGCAGTATTTT.

The rearrangement links TRBV7-9 to TRBJ2-5; 9 nucleotides line up with TRBD2. Germline loops: CDR1 SEHNR, CDR2 FQNEAQ (reference sequence). This CDR3 is 19 amino acids long. V was clipped by 1 base and J by 1 base; unmatched bases: 13. The CDR3 protein is CASSLVSRAGGGGQETQYF. CDR3 DNA sequence: TGTGCCAGCAGCTTAGTATCGCGAGCGGGAGGTGGGGGCCAAGAGACCCAGTACTTC.

This chain joins TRBV9 and TRBJ2-2; TRBD1 matches 10 bases. After removal of 3 bases from V and 3 bases from J, the junction contained 5 bases not matched to a gene. Germline V CDR1 and CDR2: SGDLS, YYNGEE. CDR3 size: 16 residues. CDR3 DNA: TGTGCCAGCAGCGGAGGGGACAGGGGTCACACCGGGGAGCTGTTTTTT. Its translation: CASSGGDRGHTGELFF.

The sample holds a few counts of this clonotype. This may arise from a read error, as a much more abundant clone is one base away. The V and J genes are TRBV2 and TRBJ2-5; no clear D gene. Deletions cut 6 bases from V and 5 bases from J, with 13 bases between. CDR3 size: 13 residues. Germline V gene sequence: CDR1 SNHLY, CDR2 FYNNEI. CDR3 DNA sequence: TGTGCCAGCAGAACCGGGCCCCCGGAGACCCAGTACTTC. Translating it yields CASRTGPPETQYF.

The chain joins TRBV29-1 to TRBJ2-7; 8 nucleotides match TRBD1. V was pared by 7 bases and J by 0 bases, with 11 bases of the junction left unmatched. The germline V gene has CDR1 SQVTM and CDR2 ANQGSEA. The CDR3 consists of 15 residues. In DNA, the CDR3 is TGCAGCGCTAAACGGACAGGGCCGCGCTCCTACGAGCAGTACTTC. Encoded protein: CSAKRTGPRSYEQYF.

The CDR3 protein is CASSDPSGGGGNEQFF. Written as DNA, the CDR3 is TGTGCCAGCAGTGACCCATCGGGGGGGGGGGGCAATGAGCAGTTCTTC. The J gene is TRBJ2-1, the V gene TRBV6-4; TRBD2 matches 8 bases. Germline-derived CDR1 and CDR2 are MRHNA and SNTAGT. The CDR3 covers 16 residues. V gave up 2 bases and J gave up 6 bases; unmatched junction bases: 9.

The chain employs TRBV3-1 and TRBJ2-7, with 8 bases matching TRBD2. The germline V gene has CDR1 LGHDT and CDR2 YNNKEL (reference sequence). The CDR3 spans 16 residues. V shed 4 bases, J shed 2 bases, and the junction held 10 bases outside the gene matches. This chain's CDR3 is CASSLYPGLDTYEQYF. CDR3 DNA: TGTGCCAGCAGCCTATACCCGGGACTAGACACCTACGAGCAGTACTTC.

This clonotype was seen a few times. The CDR3 spells CASSLVGGVSNQPQHF. CDR3 nucleotides: TGTGCCAGCAGCTTAGTTGGCGGTGTAAGCAATCAGCCCCAGCATTTT. J is TRBJ1-5 and V is TRBV7-2; D gene uncertain. The germline V gene has CDR1 SGHTA and CDR2 FQGNSA. The CDR3 sequence is 16 residues long. V gave up 1 base and J gave up 1 base, with 11 bases separating them.

At least ten counts were recorded for this clonotype. This rearrangement joins TRBV15 to TRBJ2-7; perhaps TRBD2 as D (6 bases). V was shortened by 0 bases and J by 3 bases, with 6 bases between the two germline ends. The germline gives CDR1 LNHNV, CDR2 YYDKDF (reference sequence). This CDR3 comprises 13 residues. CDR3 region: CATSRDSGYEQYF. The CDR3 DNA follows: TGTGCCACCAGCAGAGATAGCGGCTACGAGCAGTACTTC.

The chain recombines TRBV9 with TRBJ1-1, with D unresolved. Trimming cost V 3 bases and J 1 base, with 7 bases left between them. Per the germline V gene, CDR1 is SGDLS and CDR2 is YYNGEE. CDR3 length: 13 residues. DNA for the CDR3: TGTGCCAGCAGCGCCCGGGGGAACACTGAAGCTTTCTTT. This encodes CASSARGNTEAFF.

This clonotype came up a few times. The chain combines TRBV7-9 with TRBJ2-7, with 7 bases that match TRBD1. V lost 2 bases, J lost 3 bases, and 7 bases stayed unmatched. CDR1 is SEHNR, CDR2 FQNEAQ, per germline (reference sequence). The CDR3 totals 15 residues. CDR3 sequence reads: CASSLPTGLGYEQYF. Written as DNA, the CDR3 is TGTGCCAGCAGCTTACCGACAGGGTTGGGCTACGAGCAGTACTTC. The complete variable domain, with remaining parts taken from reference TRBV7-9 and TRBJ2-7, reads DTGVSQNPRHKITKRGQNVTFRCDPISEHNRLYWYRQTLGQGPEFLTYFQNEAQLEKSRLLSDRFSAERPKGSFSTLEIQRTEQGDSAMYLCASSLPTGLGYEQYFGPGTRLTVT.

Only a few counts were recorded for this clonotype. This sequence joins TRBV12-3 or TRBV12-4 and TRBJ2-5, with 12 positions matching TRBD1. V was clipped by 6 bases and J by 4 bases; unmatched bases: 6. This CDR3 has 15 amino acids. The CDR3 loop is CASRMGQGAGETQYF. DNA for the CDR3: TGTGCCAGCAGGATGGGACAGGGGGCAGGAGAGACCCAGTACTTC.

This clonotype was recorded many times. This chain joins TRBV30 and TRBJ1-1; D remains unclear. The CDR3 has 11 residues. CDR1 is GTSNPN, CDR2 SVGIG, per germline (reference sequence). Trimming removed 2 bases at V and 4 bases at J, with 5 bases between. The CDR3 DNA reads TGTGCCTGGAGTTTCGGCACTGAAGCTTTCTTT. Amino acids: CAWSFGTEAFF.

The genes are TRBV6-5 and TRBJ2-7; D uncertain. Germline V gene sequence: CDR1 MNHEY, CDR2 SVGAGI. CDR3 size: 14 residues. V was cut by 4 bases and J by 5 bases, with 15 bases left in between. Here the CDR3 reads CASSSPTGIDEQYF. The CDR3 DNA is TGTGCCAGCAGTTCTCCGACCGGCATCGACGAGCAGTACTTC.

This clonotype showed up just a few times. The CDR3 DNA reads as TGTGCCAGTTTCAGTGAGACCCAGTACTTC. It encodes CASFSETQYF. V is TRBV6-1 and J is TRBJ2-5; D gene unclear. Trimming took off 9 bases at V and 5 bases at J, with 7 bases between the two ends. Per the germline V gene, CDR1 is MNHNS and CDR2 is SASEGT. CDR3 length: 10 residues.